The TCR beta chain under discussion was sequenced for a study of blood T cell repertoires in COVID-19. Cohorts were determined from participant-reported clinical history. It was within 2 weeks before study entry that exposed participants met a COVID-19 case. The CDR3 is made up of 15 amino acids. Trimming removed 1 base at V and 0 bases at J, with 9 bases between. Germline V gives CDR1 LGHDT, CDR2 YNNKEL (reference sequence). Method: immunoSEQ multiplex PCR; TCRdb's copy keeps in-frame clones and lacks some. Among 150,000 or so clones listed, 75% to 90% were seen once. This chain links TRBV3-1 (or the pseudogene TRBV3-2) with TRBJ1-1; D remains unclear. This receptor was obtained from a man aged 70-80 years who had been exposed to COVID-19. The specimen sequenced was PBMCs or T cells enriched from blood (not recorded which). The CDR3 here is CASSQGALVNTEAFF. The CDR3 DNA is TGTGCCAGCAGCCAAGGGGCTCTCGTGAACACTGAAGCTTTCTTT.